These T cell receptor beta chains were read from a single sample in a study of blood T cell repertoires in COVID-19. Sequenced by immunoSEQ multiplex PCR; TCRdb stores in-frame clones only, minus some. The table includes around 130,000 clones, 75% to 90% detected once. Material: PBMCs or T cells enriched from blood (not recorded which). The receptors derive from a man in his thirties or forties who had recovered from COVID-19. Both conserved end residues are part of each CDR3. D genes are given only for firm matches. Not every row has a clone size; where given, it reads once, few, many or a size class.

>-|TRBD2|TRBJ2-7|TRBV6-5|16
TGTGCCAGCAGTTACCCGACTAGCGGAGGTTCCTACGAGCAGTACTTC
CASSYPTSGGSYEQYF
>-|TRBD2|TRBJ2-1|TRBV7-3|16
TGTGCCAGCAGCACCGGGACTAGCGGGAGTTTGGATGAGCAGTTCTTC
CASSTGTSGSLDEQFF
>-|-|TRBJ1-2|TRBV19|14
TGTGCCAGGAGTGGGGAACAGGGCTTAGCTGGCTACACCTTC
CARSGEQGLAGYTF
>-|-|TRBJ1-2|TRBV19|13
TGTGCCAGTAGTATGGTGGAGCAGGGTGGCTACACCTTC
CASSMVEQGGYTF
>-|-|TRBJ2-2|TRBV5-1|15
TGCGCCAGCAGTCCGGACAGAACGAACACCGGGGAGCTGTTTTTT
CASSPDRTNTGELFF
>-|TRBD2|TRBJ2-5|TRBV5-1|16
TGCGCCAGCAGCTTGATGCTAGCGGATCCCCAAGAGACCCAGTACTTC
CASSLMLADPQETQYF
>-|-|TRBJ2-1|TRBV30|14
TGTGCCTGGAGGTTTCCGGGACATCTCCATGAGCAGTTCTTC
CAWRFPGHLHEQFF
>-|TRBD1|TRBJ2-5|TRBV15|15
TGTGCCACCAGCAGGGCCGGGACAGGGTCCCAGACCCAGTACTTC
CATSRAGTGSQTQYF
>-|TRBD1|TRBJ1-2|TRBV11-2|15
TGTGCCAGCAGCTTAGATGGGGGACAGGGGCCCTCCGGCACCTTC
CASSLDGGQGPSGTF
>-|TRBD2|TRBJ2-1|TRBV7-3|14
TGTGCCAGCAGCTTCGGCGGGAGGGGTGATGAGCAGTTCTTC
CASSFGGRGDEQFF
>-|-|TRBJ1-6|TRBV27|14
TGTGCCAGTGGCTGGACAGCCTATAATTCACCCCTCCACTTT
CASGWTAYNSPLHF
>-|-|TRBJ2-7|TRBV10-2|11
TGCGCCAGCAGTGAATACTACGAGCAGTACTTC
CASSEYYEQYF
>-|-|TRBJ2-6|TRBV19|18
TGTGCCAGTACCACCGTGGCAGGGGCCCTCTCTGGGGCCAACGTCCTGACTTTC
CASTTVAGALSGANVLTF
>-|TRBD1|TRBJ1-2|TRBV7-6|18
TGTGCCAGCAGCTTAGAGGGGGACAGTAGGCTCGACGTCTATGGCTACACCTTC
CASSLEGDSRLDVYGYTF
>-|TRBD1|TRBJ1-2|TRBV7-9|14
TGTGCCAGCAGCTCCTTGACAGGGGTGGGTGGCTACACCTTC
CASSSLTGVGGYTF
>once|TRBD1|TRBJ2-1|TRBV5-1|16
TGCGCCAGCAGCTTAGGACAGGGTGAAGTCTACAATGAGCAGTTCTTC
CASSLGQGEVYNEQFF
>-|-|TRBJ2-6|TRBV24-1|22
TGTGCCACCAGTGATTTGCTACAGGGACCGCATTCTGGTAGCTCTGGGGCCAACGTCCTGACTTTC
CATSDLLQGPHSGSSGANVLTF
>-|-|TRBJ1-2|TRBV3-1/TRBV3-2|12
TGTGCCAGCAGCCAAGGAGCCTATGGCTACACCTTC
CASSQGAYGYTF
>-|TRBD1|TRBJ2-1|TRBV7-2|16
TGTGCCAGCAGCTTAGCTTTGCAGGGGGCCTACAATGAGCAGTTCTTC
CASSLALQGAYNEQFF
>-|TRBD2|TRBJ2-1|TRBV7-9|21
TGTGCCAGCAGCACTAGTCCGGGACTAGCGGGAGAAACGGTTAGGAACAATGAGCAGTTCTTC
CASSTSPGLAGETVRNNEQFF
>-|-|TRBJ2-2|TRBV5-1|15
TGCGCCAGCAGCTTGCTAGCGAAGAACACCGGGGAGCTGTTTTTT
CASSLLAKNTGELFF
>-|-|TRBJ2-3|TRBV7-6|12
TGTGCCAGCAGCTTAGGAGCGGGCACGCAGTATTTT
CASSLGAGTQYF
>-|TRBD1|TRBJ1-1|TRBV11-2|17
TGTGCCAGCAGCTCCCGAAAGACCGGGACAGTCAACACTGAAGCTTTCTTT
CASSSRKTGTVNTEAFF
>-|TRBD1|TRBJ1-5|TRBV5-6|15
TGTGCCAGCAGCTTGACAGGGGTGAGCAATCAGCCCCAGCATTTT
CASSLTGVSNQPQHF
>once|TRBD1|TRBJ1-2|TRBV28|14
TGTGCCAGCAGACGCCAGGGGGGCGGCTATGGCTACACCTTC
CASRRQGGGYGYTF
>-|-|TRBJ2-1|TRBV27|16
TGTGCCAGCAGTCCTAGACTTCGTAGCTCCTACAATGAGCAGTTCTTC
CASSPRLRSSYNEQFF
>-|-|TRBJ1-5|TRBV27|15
TGTGCCAGCAGTTTTTCGGGTAAGGGCAATCAGCCCCAGCATTTT
CASSFSGKGNQPQHF
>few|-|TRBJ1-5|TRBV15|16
TGTGCCACCAGCAGAGACTACGACAAGATCAATCAGCCCCAGCATTTT
CATSRDYDKINQPQHF
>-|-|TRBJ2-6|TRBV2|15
TGTGCCAGCAGGACAACTAGCTCTGGGGCCAACGTCCTGACTTTC
CASRTTSSGANVLTF
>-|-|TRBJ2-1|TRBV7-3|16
TGTGCCAGCAGCTTAACAGGGGACTTATCCTACAATGAGCAGTTCTTC
CASSLTGDLSYNEQFF
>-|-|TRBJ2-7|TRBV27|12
TGTGCCAGCAGTTTACGGGGGTACGAGCAGTACTTC
CASSLRGYEQYF
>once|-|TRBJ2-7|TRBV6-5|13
TGTGCCAGCAGTTACTCGGCGACAGCTGTGGTCGCATTC
CASSYSATAVVAF
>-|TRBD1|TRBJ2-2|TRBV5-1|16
TGCGCCAGCAGCTTGGAGGGACAGACGAACACCGGGGAGCTGTTTTTT
CASSLEGQTNTGELFF
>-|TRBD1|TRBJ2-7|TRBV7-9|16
TGTGCCAGCAGCTTAGAGGGGGCATTGCAGTCCTACGAGCAGTACTTC
CASSLEGALQSYEQYF
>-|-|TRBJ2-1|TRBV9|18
TGTGCCAGCAGCGTAGGGAGGGGGCGAACCGCTACGTCCAATGAGCAGTTCTTC
CASSVGRGRTATSNEQFF
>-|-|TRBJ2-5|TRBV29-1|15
TGCAGCGTTGAAGGGGGGCAAGTCAGGACCGCGGCCCAGTACTTC
CSVEGGQVRTAAQYF
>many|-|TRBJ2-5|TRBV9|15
TGTGCCAGCAGCCCCACCTTGGACAGTCAAGAGACCCAGTACTTC
CASSPTLDSQETQYF
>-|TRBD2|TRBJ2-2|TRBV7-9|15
TGTGCCAGCAGCTCCGGGACTAGCGAGACCGGGGAGCTGTTTTTT
CASSSGTSETGELFF
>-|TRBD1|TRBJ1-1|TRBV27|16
TGTGCCAGCAGTTTATTCCCTCGGGACAGGGACACTGAAGCTTTCTTT
CASSLFPRDRDTEAFF
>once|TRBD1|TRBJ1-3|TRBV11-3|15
TGTGCCAGCAGCATAGGGACAGGCGCTGGAAACACCATATATTTT
CASSIGTGAGNTIYF
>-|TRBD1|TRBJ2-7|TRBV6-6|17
TGTGCCAGCAGTCCCCACCAGACCGGGACAGGGAACTACGAGCAGTACTTC
CASSPHQTGTGNYEQYF
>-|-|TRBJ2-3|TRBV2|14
TGTGCCAGCAGTGATCGAGGGTTTGCAGATACGCAGTATTTT
CASSDRGFADTQYF
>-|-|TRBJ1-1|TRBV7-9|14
TGTGCCAGCAGCTTAGTGGGACAAAACACTGAAGCTTTCTTT
CASSLVGQNTEAFF
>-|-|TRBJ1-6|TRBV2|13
TGTGCCAGCAGTGAAGGGTTAGTTTCACCCCTCCACTTT
CASSEGLVSPLHF
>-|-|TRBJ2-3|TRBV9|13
TGTGCCAGTAACACAGGGAGCACAGATACGCAGTATTTT
CASNTGSTDTQYF
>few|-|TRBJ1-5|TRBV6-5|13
TGTGCCAGCAGTCGCCAGGATAACCAGCCCCAGCATTTT
CASSRQDNQPQHF